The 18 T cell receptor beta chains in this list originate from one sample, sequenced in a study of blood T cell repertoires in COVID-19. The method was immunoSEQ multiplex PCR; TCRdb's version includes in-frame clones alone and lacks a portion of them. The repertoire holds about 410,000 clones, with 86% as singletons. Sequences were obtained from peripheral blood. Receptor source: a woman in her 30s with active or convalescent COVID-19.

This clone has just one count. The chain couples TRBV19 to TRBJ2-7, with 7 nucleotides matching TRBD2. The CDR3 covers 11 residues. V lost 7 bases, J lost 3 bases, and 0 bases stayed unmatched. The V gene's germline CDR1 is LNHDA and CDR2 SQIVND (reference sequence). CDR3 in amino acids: CASTSGYEQYF. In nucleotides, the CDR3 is TGTGCCAGTACTAGCGGCTACGAGCAGTACTTC.

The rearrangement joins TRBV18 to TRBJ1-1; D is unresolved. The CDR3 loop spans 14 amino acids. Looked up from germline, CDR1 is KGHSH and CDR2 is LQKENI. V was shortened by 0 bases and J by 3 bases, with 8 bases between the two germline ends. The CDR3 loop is CASSPPLADTEAFF. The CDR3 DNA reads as TGTGCCAGCTCACCACCTTTGGCGGACACTGAAGCTTTCTTT.

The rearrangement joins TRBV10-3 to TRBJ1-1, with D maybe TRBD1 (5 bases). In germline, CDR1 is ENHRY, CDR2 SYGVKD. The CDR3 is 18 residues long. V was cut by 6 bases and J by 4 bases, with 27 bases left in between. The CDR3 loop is CAISGLGGEVGLSTEAFF. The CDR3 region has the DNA TGTGCCATCAGCGGCCTGGGAGGGGAAGTCGGATTGAGCACTGAAGCTTTCTTT.

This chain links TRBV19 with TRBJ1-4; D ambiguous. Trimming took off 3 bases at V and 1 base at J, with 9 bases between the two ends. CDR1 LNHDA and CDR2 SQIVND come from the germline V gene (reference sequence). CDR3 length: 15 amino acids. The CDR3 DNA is TGTGCCAGTAGTATCTTCGGGGTAACTAATGAAAAACTGTTTTTT. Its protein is CASSIFGVTNEKLFF.

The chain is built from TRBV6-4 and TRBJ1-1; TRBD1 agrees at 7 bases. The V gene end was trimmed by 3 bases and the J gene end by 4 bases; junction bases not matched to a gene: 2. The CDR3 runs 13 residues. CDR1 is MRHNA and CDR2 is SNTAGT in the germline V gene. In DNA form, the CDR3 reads TGTGCCAGCAGTGAAGGGGGCGGCACTGAAGCTTTCTTT. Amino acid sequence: CASSEGGGTEAFF.

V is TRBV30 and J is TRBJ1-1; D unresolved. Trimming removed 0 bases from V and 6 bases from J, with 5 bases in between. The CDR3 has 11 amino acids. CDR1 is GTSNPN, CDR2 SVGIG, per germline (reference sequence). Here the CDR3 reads CAWSVHPEAFF. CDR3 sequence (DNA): TGTGCCTGGAGTGTACACCCTGAAGCTTTCTTT.

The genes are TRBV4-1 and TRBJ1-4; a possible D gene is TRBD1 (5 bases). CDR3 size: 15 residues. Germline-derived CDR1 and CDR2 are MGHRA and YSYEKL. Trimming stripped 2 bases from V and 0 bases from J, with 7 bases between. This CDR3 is CASSQLGATNEKLFF. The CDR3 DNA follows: TGCGCCAGCAGCCAACTAGGGGCAACTAATGAAAAACTGTTTTTT.

The CDR3, as DNA: TGTGCCAGCAGCTTAGATGGTCAGTCTACTAGAAACACCATATATTTT. It yields the protein CASSLDGQSTRNTIYF. V is TRBV11-2 and J is TRBJ1-3; no definite D call. CDR1 SGHAT and CDR2 FQNNGV come from the germline V gene. The V gene lost 0 bases and the J gene lost 5 bases, with 14 bases spanning the gap. The CDR3 is made up of 16 amino acids.

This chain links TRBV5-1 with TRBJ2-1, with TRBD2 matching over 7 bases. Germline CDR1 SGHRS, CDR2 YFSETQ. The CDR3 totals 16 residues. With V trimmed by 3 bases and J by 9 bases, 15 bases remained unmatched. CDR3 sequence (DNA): TGCGCCAGCAGCTCGATCTTAGCGGGCTCCTCGGGTGAGCAGTTCTTC. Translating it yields CASSSILAGSSGEQFF. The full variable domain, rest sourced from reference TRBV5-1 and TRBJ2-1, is KAGVTQTPRYLIKTRGQQVTLSCSPISGHRSVSWYQQTPGQGLQFLFEYFSETQRNKGNFPGRFSGRQFSNSRSEMNVSTLELGDSALYLCASSSILAGSSGEQFFGPGTRLTVL.

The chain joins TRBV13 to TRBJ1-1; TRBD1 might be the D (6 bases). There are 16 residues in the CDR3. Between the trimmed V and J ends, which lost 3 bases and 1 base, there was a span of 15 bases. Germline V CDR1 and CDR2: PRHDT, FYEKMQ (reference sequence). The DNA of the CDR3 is TGTGCCAGCAGCTTCACCGGGAGGGGGGAGAACACTGAAGCTTTCTTT. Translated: CASSFTGRGENTEAFF. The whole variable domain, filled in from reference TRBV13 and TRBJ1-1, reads AAGVIQSPRHLIKEKRETATLKCYPIPRHDTVYWYQQGPGQDPQFLISFYEKMQSDKGSIPDRFSAQQFSDYHSELNMSSLELGDSALYFCASSFTGRGENTEAFFGQGTRLTVV.

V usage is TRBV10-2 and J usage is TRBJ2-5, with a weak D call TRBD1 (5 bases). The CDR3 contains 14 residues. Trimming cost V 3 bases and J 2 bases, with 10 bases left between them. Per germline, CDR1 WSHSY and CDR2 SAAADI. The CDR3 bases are TGCGCCAGCAGTGATAGGGGCCGGCAAGAGACCCAGTACTTC. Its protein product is CASSDRGRQETQYF.

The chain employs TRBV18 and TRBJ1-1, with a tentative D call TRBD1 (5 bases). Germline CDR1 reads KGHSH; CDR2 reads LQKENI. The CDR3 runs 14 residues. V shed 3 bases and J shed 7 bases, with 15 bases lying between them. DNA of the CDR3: TGTGCCAGCTCACCTGGGACTTCCACGGGTGAAGCTTTCTTT. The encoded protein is CASSPGTSTGEAFF.

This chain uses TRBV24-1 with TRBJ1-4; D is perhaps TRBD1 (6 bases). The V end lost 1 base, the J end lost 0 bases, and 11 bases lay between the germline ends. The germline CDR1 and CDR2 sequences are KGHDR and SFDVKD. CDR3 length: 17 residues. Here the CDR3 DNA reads TGTGCCACCAGTGATTTCAAACAGGGTACAACTAATGAAAAACTGTTTTTT. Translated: CATSDFKQGTTNEKLFF.

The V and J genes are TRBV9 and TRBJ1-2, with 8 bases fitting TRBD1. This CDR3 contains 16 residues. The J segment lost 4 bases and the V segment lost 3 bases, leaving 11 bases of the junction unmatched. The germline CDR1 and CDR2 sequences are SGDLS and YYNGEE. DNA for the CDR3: TGTGCCAGCAGCGACCCTTCACAGGGGGAGACCTATGGCTACACCTTC. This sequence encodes CASSDPSQGETYGYTF.

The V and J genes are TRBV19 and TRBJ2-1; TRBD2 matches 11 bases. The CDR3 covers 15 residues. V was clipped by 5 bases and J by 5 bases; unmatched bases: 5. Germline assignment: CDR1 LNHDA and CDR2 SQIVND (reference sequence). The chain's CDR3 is CASSLLAGANNEQFF. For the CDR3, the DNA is TGTGCCAGTAGTCTACTAGCGGGGGCCAACAATGAGCAGTTCTTC.

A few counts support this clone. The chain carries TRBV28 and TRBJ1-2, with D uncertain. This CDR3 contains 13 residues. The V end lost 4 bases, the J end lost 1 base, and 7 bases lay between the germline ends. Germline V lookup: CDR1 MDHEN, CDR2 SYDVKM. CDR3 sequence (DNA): TGTGCCAGCAGTTCCCCCAGTAACTATGGCTACACCTTC. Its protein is CASSSPSNYGYTF.

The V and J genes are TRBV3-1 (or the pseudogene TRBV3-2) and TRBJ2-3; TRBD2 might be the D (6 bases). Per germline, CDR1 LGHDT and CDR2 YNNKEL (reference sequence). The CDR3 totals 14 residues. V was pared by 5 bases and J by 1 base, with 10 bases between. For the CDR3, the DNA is TGTGCCAGCAGCGGGAGGCCCCGCACAGATACGCAGTATTTT. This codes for CASSGRPRTDTQYF.

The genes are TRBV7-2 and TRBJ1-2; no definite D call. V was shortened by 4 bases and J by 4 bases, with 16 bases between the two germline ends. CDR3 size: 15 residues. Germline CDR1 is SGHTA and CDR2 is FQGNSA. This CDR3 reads CASSSSGWEVYGYTF. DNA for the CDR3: TGTGCCAGCAGCTCGTCCGGATGGGAGGTCTATGGCTACACCTTC.